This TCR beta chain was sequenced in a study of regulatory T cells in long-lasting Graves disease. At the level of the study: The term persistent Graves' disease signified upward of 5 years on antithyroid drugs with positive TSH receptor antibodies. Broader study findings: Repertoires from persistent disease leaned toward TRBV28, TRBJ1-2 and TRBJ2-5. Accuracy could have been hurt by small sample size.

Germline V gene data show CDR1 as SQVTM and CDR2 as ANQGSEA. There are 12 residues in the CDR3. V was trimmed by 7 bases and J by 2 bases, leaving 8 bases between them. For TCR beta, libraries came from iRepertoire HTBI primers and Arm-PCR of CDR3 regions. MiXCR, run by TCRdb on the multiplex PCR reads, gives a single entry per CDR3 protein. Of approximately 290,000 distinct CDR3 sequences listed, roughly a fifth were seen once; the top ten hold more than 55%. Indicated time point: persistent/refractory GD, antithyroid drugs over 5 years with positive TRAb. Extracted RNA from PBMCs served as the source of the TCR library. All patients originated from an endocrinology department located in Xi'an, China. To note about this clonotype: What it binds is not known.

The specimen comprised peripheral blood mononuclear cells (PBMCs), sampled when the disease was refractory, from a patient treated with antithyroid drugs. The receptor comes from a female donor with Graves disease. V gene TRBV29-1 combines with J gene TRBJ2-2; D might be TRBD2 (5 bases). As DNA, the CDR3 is TGCAGCGCTCGGACTAACACCGGGGAGCTGTTTTTT. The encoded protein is CSARTNTGELFF.